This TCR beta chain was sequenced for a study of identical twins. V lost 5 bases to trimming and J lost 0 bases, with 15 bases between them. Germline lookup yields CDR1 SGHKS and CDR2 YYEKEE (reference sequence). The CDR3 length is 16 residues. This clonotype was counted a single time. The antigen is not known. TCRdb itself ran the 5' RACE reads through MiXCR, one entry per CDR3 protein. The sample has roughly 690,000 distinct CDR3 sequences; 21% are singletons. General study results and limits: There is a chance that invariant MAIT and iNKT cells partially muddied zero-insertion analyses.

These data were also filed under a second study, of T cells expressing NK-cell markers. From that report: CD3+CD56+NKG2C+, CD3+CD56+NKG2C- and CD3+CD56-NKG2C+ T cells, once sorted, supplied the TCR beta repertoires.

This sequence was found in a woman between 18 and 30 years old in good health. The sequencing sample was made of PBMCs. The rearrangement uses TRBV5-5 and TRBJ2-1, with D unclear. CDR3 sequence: CASRFDRLSSYNEQFF. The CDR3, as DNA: TGTGCCAGCAGGTTTGACCGCCTGAGCTCCTACAATGAGCAGTTCTTC. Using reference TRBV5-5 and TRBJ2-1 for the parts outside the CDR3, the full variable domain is DAGVTQSPTHLIKTRGQQVTLRCSPISGHKSVSWYQQVLGQGPQFIFQYYEKEERGRGNFPDRFSARQFPNYSSELNVNALLLGDSALYLCASRFDRLSSYNEQFFGPGTRLTVL.